The following is a TCR beta chain sequence with its context. Its antigen is still unknown. The source of the sample is a study of T and B cells in COVID-19 patients. For the study at large: Peripheral blood came from COVID-19 patients with active infection or after recovery. Study observations and caveats: There were 2,331 TCR clusters exclusive to the recovered cohort, a few dozen with low generation probability. No sequencing was yet done of CD4+, regulatory or CD8+ subsets, or of SARS-CoV-2-responsive or tetramer+ sorted cells. At recovery TRB diversity and richness exceeded healthy donors, after highly clonal active COVID-19 repertoires.

TRB was amplified from about 260-540 ng of blood genomic DNA. BIOMED2 TRB-A/B primer pools were used in multiplex TRB PCR. TCRdb recomputed calls from the multiplex PCR reads with MiXCR, one row per CDR3 protein. Among approximately 990 distinct CDR3 sequences listed, 25% to 35% were seen once. CDR3 length equals 17 residues. With 0 bases clipped from V and 8 bases from J, the junction kept 5 bases outside the gene matches. Germline V gene sequence: CDR1 PRHDT, CDR2 FYEKMQ (reference sequence). The chain joins TRBV13 to TRBJ2-1; TRBD2 matches at 15 bases. The sample taken for sequencing was blood. The source of this sequence is a human donor with active COVID-19. The chain's CDR3 is CASSLGLGLAGGYEQFF. In DNA form, the CDR3 reads TGTGCCAGCAGCTTAGGTTTGGGACTAGCGGGAGGCTATGAGCAGTTCTTC.